These 16 T cell receptor beta chains came from one sample sequenced in a study of OX40 agonist ivuxolimab in advanced cancers. The protocol was immunoSEQ multiplex PCR, while the TCRdb copy is restricted to in-frame clones and leaves out a portion. This table has roughly 67,000 clones, about 84% appearing once. The source was CD4+ or CD8+ T cells sorted from blood, collected in a trial of the OX40 agonist ivuxolimab. All receptors come from an adult with an advanced solid tumor such as melanoma, head and neck, liver or kidney cancer.

The rearrangement uses TRBV2 and TRBJ2-4, with TRBD1 matching over 7 bases. J lost 8 bases, V lost 0 bases, and 4 bases had no gene match. Germline V gene sequence: CDR1 SNHLY, CDR2 FYNNEI. The CDR3 is made up of 14 amino acids. CDR3: CASSEATGRDIQYF. CDR3 coding DNA: TGTGCCAGCAGTGAAGCGACAGGGCGGGACATTCAGTACTTC.

The genes are TRBV7-6 and TRBJ2-2; 13 nucleotides agree with TRBD2. The CDR3 spans 17 residues. J was trimmed by 8 bases and V by 1 base; bases with no gene match: 7. Germline V CDR1 and CDR2: SGHVS, FNYEAQ. CDR3 coding DNA: TGTGCCAGCAGCTTAGGGACTAGCGGGAGAAGGTCGGGGGAGCTGTTTTTT. As protein: CASSLGTSGRRSGELFF. The whole variable domain, remainder taken from reference TRBV7-6 and TRBJ2-2, is GAGVSQSPRYKVTKRGQDVALRCDPISGHVSLYWYRQALGQGPEFLTYFNYEAQQDKSGLPNDRFSAERPEGSISTLTIQRTEQRDSAMYRCASSLGTSGRRSGELFFGEGSRLTVL.

This rearrangement joins TRBV21-1 to TRBJ2-4; whether TRBD1, the table's D call, matches the DNA was not checked. TRBV21-1 is labeled a pseudogene. This CDR3 region has 13 residues. CDR3 in amino acids: CASRFIAKNIQYF. The CDR3 DNA follows: TGTGCCAGCAGATTCATAGCCAAAAACATTCAGTACTTC.

The chain couples TRBV5-1 to TRBJ1-5; D is undetermined. The germline V gene has CDR1 SGHRS and CDR2 YFSETQ. V was clipped by 0 bases and J by 9 bases, with 10 bases between them. The CDR3 totals 13 residues. Here the CDR3 reads CASSLAREGPQHF. The CDR3 DNA reads TGCGCCAGCAGCTTGGCACGGGAGGGGCCCCAGCATTTT.

The genes are TRBV7-9 and TRBJ2-2, with 8 bases that match TRBD1. Germline CDR1 reads SEHNR; CDR2 reads FQNEAQ (reference sequence). The CDR3 extends over 13 amino acids. V shed 8 bases and J 7 bases; nucleotides not matched to a gene: 6. Written as DNA, the CDR3 is TGTGCCAGCGGATTGGACAGGGACGGGGAGCTGTTTTTT. Encoded protein: CASGLDRDGELFF. The whole variable domain, filled in from reference TRBV7-9 and TRBJ2-2, reads DTGVSQNPRHKITKRGQNVTFRCDPISEHNRLYWYRQTLGQGPEFLTYFQNEAQLEKSRLLSDRFSAERPKGSFSTLEIQRTEQGDSAMYLCASGLDRDGELFFGEGSRLTVL.

This rearrangement joins TRBV4-1 to TRBJ2-4; D remains unclear. V was trimmed by 5 bases and J by 8 bases, leaving 13 bases between them. In germline, CDR1 is MGHRA, CDR2 YSYEKL. This CDR3 region has 13 residues. CDR3 sequence: CASSSLESYIQYF. The CDR3 DNA follows: TGCGCCAGCAGCTCCTTGGAAAGTTACATTCAGTACTTC.

This clone was seen a single time. The V gene is TRBV27, the J gene TRBJ2-5; 11 positions agree with TRBD2. The trim removed 5 bases at V and 5 bases at J, leaving 16 bases unmatched. The CDR3 has 18 residues. Per germline, CDR1 MNHEY and CDR2 SMNVEV (reference sequence). CDR3 residues: CASSPGRVAGGVEETQYF. In DNA form, the CDR3 reads TGTGCCAGCAGTCCGGGGAGGGTAGCGGGAGGGGTCGAGGAGACCCAGTACTTC.

This chain joins TRBV6-5 and TRBJ2-7; no clear D. CDR3 length equals 12 residues. Germline V lookup: CDR1 MNHEY, CDR2 SVGAGI. Trimming left V 5 bases short and J 9 bases short, with 14 bases between. In DNA form, the CDR3 reads TGTGCCAGCAGTGAACCGTTAGGCGGGCAGTACGTC. Protein: CASSEPLGGQYV.

V usage is TRBV5-1 and J usage is TRBJ2-5; D may be TRBD1 (6 bases). Germline V gives CDR1 SGHRS, CDR2 YFSETQ. The CDR3 extends over 15 amino acids. Between the trimmed V and J ends, which lost 0 bases and 1 base, there was a span of 10 bases. In DNA form, the CDR3 reads TGCGCCAGCAGCTTGGGAGCCAGGGGCCAAGAGACCCAGTACTTC. This translates into CASSLGARGQETQYF.

The chain uses TRBV7-3 and TRBJ1-3; a possible D gene is TRBD1 (6 bases). The CDR3 runs to 14 residues. Trimming cost V 5 bases and J 0 bases, with 8 bases left between them. Germline V lookup: CDR1 SGHTA, CDR2 FQGTGA. The CDR3 coding sequence is TGTGCCAGCAGCCCCAGGGGCTCTGGAAACACCATATATTTT. Protein: CASSPRGSGNTIYF.

The chain employs TRBV29-1 and TRBJ1-2, with D possibly TRBD1 on 5 matching bases. Germline V gene lookup returns CDR1 SQVTM and CDR2 ANQGSEA. There are 16 residues in the CDR3. Trimming removed 4 bases at V and 8 bases at J, with 26 bases between. CDR3 amino acids: CSVAGDPRRRLGGYTF. Written as DNA, the CDR3 is TGCAGCGTTGCCGGGGACCCTCGGAGACGCCTCGGAGGCTACACCTTC. Full variable domain (missing parts from reference TRBV29-1 and TRBJ1-2): SAVISQKPSRDICQRGTSLTIQCQVDSQVTMMFWYRQQPGQSLTLIATANQGSEATYESGFVIDKFPISRPNLTFSTLTVSNMSPEDSSIYLCSVAGDPRRRLGGYTFGSGTRLTVV.

This clone was counted only a few times. The chain links TRBV6-5 to TRBJ2-3; 7 bases map to TRBD2. Germline assignment: CDR1 MNHEY and CDR2 SVGAGI. The CDR3 has 14 amino acids. Unmatched junction bases numbered 11, after V lost 6 bases and J lost 8 bases. The CDR3, as DNA: TGTGCCAGCAGGCAAGCGGGGCTTTGGGGTACGCAGTATTTT. Protein: CASRQAGLWGTQYF.

The V call is TRBV19, the J call TRBJ2-1; D may be TRBD2 (5 bases). Germline loops: CDR1 LNHDA, CDR2 SQIVND (reference sequence). This CDR3 region has 14 residues. V gave up 6 bases and J gave up 5 bases, with 14 bases separating them. CDR3 sequence (DNA): TGTGCCAGTAGCCGACGGGGTAGCCACAATGAGCAGTTCTTC. It is translated as CASSRRGSHNEQFF.

In the case of this clone: One junction end does not reproduce the germline sequence, and a read error may be involved. The chain carries TRBV5-1 and TRBJ2-5; 12 bases are a match to TRBD2. Per germline, CDR1 SGHRS and CDR2 YFSETQ. The CDR3 is made up of 15 amino acids. The DNA of the CDR3 is TGCGCAAGCAGTCCCCTAGCGGGGGGGGGAGAGACCCAGTACTTC. Amino acid sequence: CASSPLAGGGETQYF.

V is TRBV7-9 and J is TRBJ2-7; the match to TRBD2 covers 12 bases. Per the germline V gene, CDR1 is SEHNR and CDR2 is FQNEAQ (reference sequence). The CDR3 spans 15 residues. The J segment lost 6 bases and the V segment lost 1 base, leaving 4 bases of the junction unmatched. CDR3 amino acids: CASSLGTSGKGEQYF. Here the CDR3 DNA reads TGTGCCAGCAGCTTAGGGACTAGCGGGAAAGGCGAGCAGTACTTC.

The chain joins TRBV5-4 to TRBJ2-3; 11 bases are shared with TRBD2. This CDR3 region has 16 residues. Germline values: CDR1 SGHNT, CDR2 YYREEE (reference sequence). The V segment lost 3 bases and the J segment 4 bases; nucleotides outside the gene matches: 7. The CDR3 reads CASSSGTSGGADTQYF. The CDR3 DNA is TGTGCCAGCAGCTCCGGAACTAGCGGGGGCGCAGATACGCAGTATTTT.